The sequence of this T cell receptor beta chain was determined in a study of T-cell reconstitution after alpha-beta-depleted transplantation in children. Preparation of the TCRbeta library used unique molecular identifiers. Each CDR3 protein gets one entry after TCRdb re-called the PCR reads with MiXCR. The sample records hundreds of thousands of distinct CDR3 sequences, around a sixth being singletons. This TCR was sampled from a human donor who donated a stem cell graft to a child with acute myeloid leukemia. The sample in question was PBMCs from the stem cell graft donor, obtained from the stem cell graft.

CDR3 sequence reads: CASSLPQQGQPNTDTQYF. Written as DNA, the CDR3 is TGCGCCAGCAGCTTGCCACAACAGGGGCAGCCGAACACAGATACGCAGTATTTT. V is TRBV5-1 and J is TRBJ2-3, with TRBD1 identical over 7 bases. V was clipped by 1 base and J by 2 bases; unmatched bases: 13. The CDR3 covers 18 residues. Germline V gene sequence: CDR1 SGHRS, CDR2 YFSETQ.